This T cell receptor (beta chain) was sequenced in a study of blood T cells in healthy people across ages. General study results and limits: Per million T cells, the diversity of TCR beta decreased roughly linearly as age advanced.

Next came a second PCR, run for about 6 to 12 cycles, which used a sample-barcoded 5' primer along with a J-beta primer mix. One entry per CDR3 protein, called by TCRdb with MiXCR from the 5' RACE reads. The sample lists some 1.4 million distinct CDR3 sequences; 42% were seen once. Germline lookup yields CDR1 MDHEN and CDR2 SYDVKM. V lost 2 bases to trimming and J lost 6 bases, with 8 bases between them. The CDR3 has 13 amino acids. With respect to this clonotype: Its cognate antigen is unknown.

This clonotype was sampled from a woman between 18 and 29 years old in good health. The chain couples TRBV28 to TRBJ2-1; D gene ambiguous. The specimen was blood. CDR3 sequence: CASSLITPNEQFF. CDR3 sequence (DNA): TGTGCCAGCAGTTTAATCACACCCAATGAGCAGTTCTTC.